The T cell receptor (beta chain) under discussion was sequenced for a study of T-cell reconstitution after alpha-beta-depleted transplantation in children. Trimming took 3 bases from V and 8 from J; bases not matched to a gene: 7. The CDR3 has 15 residues. The germline V gene encodes CDR1 SGDLS and CDR2 YYNGEE. Preparation of the TCRbeta library used unique molecular identifiers. MiXCR was run by TCRdb on the PCR reads, yielding one entry per CDR3 protein. The table shows under 100,000 distinct CDR3 sequences, with 15% to 18% occurring only once. Regarding the study as a whole: It was reported that alpha-beta T cells came from several hundred expanded graft clones (about two months after transplant).

About this clonotype itself: The antigen remains undetermined.

The source was PBMCs, mostly from graft donor cells, collected 180 days after TCRalphabeta/CD19-depleted stem cell transplant. The rearrangement joins TRBV9 to TRBJ1-4; 10 nucleotides align to TRBD1. The TCR originated in a male patient between 2 and 10 years old who had a stem cell transplant for acute lymphoblastic leukemia, so the T cells may come from the graft donor. The CDR3 sequence is CASSARDRGGEKLFF. The CDR3 DNA follows: TGTGCCAGCAGCGCCCGGGACAGGGGTGGAGAAAAACTGTTTTTT.